This TCR beta chain was sequenced for a study of shared clonotypes between healthy human individuals. Study-level information: CD4 naive cells filled three plates per donor, CD4 memory three, CD8 naive two and CD8 memory one. Study observations and caveats: Around 5.4% of naive CD4 clonotypes were common to a handful of donors. Estimated richness was generally greater in naive than memory subsets.

V lost 2 bases to trimming and J lost 5 bases, with 7 bases between them. Per the germline V gene, CDR1 is GTSNPN and CDR2 is SVGIG (reference sequence). The CDR3 sequence is 12 residues long. Profiling relied on immunoSEQ multiplex PCR, and the TCRdb table lists in-frame clones only, not all of them. The sample lists some 1 million clones, roughly 70% seen once, with roughly 1.5% in the top ten. Regarding this clone: Its matching antigen is unknown.

The V call is TRBV30, the J call TRBJ1-3; D gene ambiguous. The material sequenced was memory CD4+ T cells sorted from blood. The subset is: CD45RA-negative fraction. This sequence was found in a man between 18 and 29 years old in good health. The CDR3 protein is CAWSIQRNTIYF. CDR3 nucleotides: TGTGCCTGGAGTATACAGAGAAACACCATATATTTT.